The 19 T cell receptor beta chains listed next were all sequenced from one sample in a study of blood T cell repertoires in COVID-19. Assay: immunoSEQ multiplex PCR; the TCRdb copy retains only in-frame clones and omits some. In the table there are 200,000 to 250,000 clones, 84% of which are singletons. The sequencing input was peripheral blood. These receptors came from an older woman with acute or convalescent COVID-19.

DNA of the CDR3: TGCAGCGTTATGGGGCCCACTGAAGCTTTCTTT. It encodes CSVMGPTEAFF. The chain joins TRBV29-1 to TRBJ1-1, with D maybe TRBD1 (5 bases). The germline CDR1 and CDR2 sequences are SQVTM and ANQGSEA. The CDR3 has 11 amino acids. V was cut by 5 bases and J by 4 bases, with 8 bases left in between.

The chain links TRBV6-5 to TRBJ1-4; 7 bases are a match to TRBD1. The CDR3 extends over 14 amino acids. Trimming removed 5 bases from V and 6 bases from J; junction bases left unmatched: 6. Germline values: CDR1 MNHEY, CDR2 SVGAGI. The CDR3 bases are TGTGCCAGCAGTCGGGACAGCGGAGATGAAAAACTGTTTTTT. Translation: CASSRDSGDEKLFF.

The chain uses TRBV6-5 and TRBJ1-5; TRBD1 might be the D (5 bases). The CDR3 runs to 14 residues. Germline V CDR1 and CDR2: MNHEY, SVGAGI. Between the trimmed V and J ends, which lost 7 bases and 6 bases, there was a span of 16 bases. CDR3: CASTWRGASQPQHF. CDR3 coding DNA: TGTGCCAGCACCTGGAGGGGAGCCAGTCAGCCCCAGCATTTT.

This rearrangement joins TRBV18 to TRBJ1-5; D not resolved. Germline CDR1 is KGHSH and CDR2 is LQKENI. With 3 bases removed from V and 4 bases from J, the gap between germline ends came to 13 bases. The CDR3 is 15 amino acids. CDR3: CASSPGSPGNQPQHF. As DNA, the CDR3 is TGTGCCAGCTCACCCGGGTCTCCGGGGAATCAGCCCCAGCATTTT.

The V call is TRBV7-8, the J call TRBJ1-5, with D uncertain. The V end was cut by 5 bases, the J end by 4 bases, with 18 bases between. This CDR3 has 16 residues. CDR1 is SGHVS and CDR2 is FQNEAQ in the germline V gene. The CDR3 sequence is CASSLTSAGRNQPQHF. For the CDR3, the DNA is TGTGCCAGCAGCCTAACGTCTGCAGGTCGTAATCAGCCCCAGCATTTT.

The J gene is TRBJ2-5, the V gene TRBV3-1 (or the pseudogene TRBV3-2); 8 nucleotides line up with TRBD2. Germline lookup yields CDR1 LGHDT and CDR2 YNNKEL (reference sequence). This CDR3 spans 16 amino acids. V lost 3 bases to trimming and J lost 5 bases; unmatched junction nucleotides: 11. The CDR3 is CASSHYASGGGETQYF. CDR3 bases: TGTGCCAGCAGCCATTATGCAAGCGGGGGTGGGGAGACCCAGTACTTC.

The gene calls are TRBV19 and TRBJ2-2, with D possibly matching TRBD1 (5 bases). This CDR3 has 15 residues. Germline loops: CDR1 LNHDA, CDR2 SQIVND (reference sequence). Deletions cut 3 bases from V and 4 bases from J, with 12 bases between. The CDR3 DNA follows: TGTGCCAGTAGTATCCCTCGACAGATCACCGGGGAGCTGTTTTTT. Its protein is CASSIPRQITGELFF.

The chain's CDR3 is CASSVSQGMGTEAFF. The CDR3 DNA reads as TGTGCCAGCAGTGTCTCCCAGGGGATGGGCACTGAAGCTTTCTTT. This sequence joins TRBV2 and TRBJ1-1; D possibly corresponds to TRBD1 (6 bases). CDR3 length: 15 amino acids. Trimming left V 4 bases short and J 4 bases short, with 16 bases between. The V gene's germline CDR1 is SNHLY and CDR2 FYNNEI.

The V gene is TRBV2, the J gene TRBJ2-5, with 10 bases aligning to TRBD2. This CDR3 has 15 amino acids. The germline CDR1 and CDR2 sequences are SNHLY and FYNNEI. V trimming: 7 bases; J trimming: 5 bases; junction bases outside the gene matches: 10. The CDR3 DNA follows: TGTGCCAGCACCTCTGAGCGGGGGGGACAGGAGACCCAGTACTTC. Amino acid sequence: CASTSERGGQETQYF.

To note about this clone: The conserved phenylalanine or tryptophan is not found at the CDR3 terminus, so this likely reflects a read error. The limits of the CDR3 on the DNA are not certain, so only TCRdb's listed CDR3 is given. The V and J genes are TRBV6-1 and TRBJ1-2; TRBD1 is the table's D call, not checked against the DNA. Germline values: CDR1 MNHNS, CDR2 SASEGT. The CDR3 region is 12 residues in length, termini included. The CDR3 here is CASSEIRGQGAL.

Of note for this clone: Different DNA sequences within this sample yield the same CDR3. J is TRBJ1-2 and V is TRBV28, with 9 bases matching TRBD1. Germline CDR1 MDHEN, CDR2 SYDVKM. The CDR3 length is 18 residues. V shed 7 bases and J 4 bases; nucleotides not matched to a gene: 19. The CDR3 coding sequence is TGTGCCAGCACCTCTGCCGCTGTTGGGACAGGGCTGGGCTATGGCTACACCTTC. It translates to CASTSAAVGTGLGYGYTF.

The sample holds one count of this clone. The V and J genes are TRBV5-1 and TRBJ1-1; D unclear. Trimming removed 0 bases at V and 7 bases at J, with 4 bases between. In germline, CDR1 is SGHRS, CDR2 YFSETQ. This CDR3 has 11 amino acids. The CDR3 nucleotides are TGCGCCAGCAGCTTGGACAGTGAAGCTTTCTTT. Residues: CASSLDSEAFF.

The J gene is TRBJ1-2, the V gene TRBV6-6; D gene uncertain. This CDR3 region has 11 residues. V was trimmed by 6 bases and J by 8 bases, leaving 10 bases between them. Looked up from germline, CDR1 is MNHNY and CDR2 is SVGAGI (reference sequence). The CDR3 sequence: CASSQEEGYTF. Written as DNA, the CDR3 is TGTGCCAGCAGCCAAGAGGAGGGCTACACCTTC.

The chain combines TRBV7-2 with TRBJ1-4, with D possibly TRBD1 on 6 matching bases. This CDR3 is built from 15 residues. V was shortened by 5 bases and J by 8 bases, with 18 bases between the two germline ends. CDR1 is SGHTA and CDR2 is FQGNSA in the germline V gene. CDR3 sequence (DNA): TGTGCCAGCAGCACGACAGGAGCGGGAAGGGAAAAACTGTTTTTT. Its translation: CASSTTGAGREKLFF.

CDR3 in DNA: TGTGCCAGCAGCTGGGACACCTACAATGAGCAGTTCTTC. As protein: CASSWDTYNEQFF. The rearrangement joins TRBV7-2 to TRBJ2-1; D is perhaps TRBD1 (6 bases). The CDR3 length is 13 residues. The V gene's germline CDR1 is SGHTA and CDR2 FQGNSA. V dropped 4 bases and J dropped 2 bases, with 6 bases sitting between them. The whole variable domain, filled in from reference TRBV7-2 and TRBJ2-1, reads GAGVSQSPSNKVTEKGKDVELRCDPISGHTALYWYRQSLGQGLEFLIYFQGNSAPDKSGLPSDRFSAERTGGSVSTLTIQRTQQEDSAVYLCASSWDTYNEQFFGPGTRLTVL.

The CDR3 bases are TGTGCCAGCAGTTTATTAGCAGGGACCTACGAGCAGTACTTC. Translated, it gives CASSLLAGTYEQYF. The chain recombines TRBV27 with TRBJ2-7, with a possible D match to TRBD1 (5 bases). Germline lookup yields CDR1 MNHEY and CDR2 SMNVEV (reference sequence). This CDR3 comprises 14 residues. V lost 1 base, J lost 2 bases, and 9 bases lay in between.

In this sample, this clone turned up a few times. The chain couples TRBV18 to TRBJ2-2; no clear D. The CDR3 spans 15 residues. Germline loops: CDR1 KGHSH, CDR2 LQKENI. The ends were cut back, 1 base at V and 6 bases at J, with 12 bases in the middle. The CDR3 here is CASSPQHVLAGELFF. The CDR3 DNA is TGTGCCAGCTCACCACAGCACGTCTTGGCCGGGGAGCTGTTTTTT.

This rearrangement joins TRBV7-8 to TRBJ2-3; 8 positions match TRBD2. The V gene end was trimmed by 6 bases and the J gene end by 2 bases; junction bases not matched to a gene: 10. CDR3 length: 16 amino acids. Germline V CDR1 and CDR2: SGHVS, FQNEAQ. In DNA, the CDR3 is TGTGCCAGCAGACGCACCGTTAGCGGGGCCACAGATACGCAGTATTTT. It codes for CASRRTVSGATDTQYF.

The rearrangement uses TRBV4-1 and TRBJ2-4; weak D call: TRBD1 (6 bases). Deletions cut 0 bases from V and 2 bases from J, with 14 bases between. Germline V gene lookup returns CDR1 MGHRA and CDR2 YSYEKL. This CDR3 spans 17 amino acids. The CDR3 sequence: CASSQDPLGGTKNIQYF. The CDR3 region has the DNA TGCGCCAGCAGCCAAGATCCACTAGGGGGAACCAAAAACATTCAGTACTTC.